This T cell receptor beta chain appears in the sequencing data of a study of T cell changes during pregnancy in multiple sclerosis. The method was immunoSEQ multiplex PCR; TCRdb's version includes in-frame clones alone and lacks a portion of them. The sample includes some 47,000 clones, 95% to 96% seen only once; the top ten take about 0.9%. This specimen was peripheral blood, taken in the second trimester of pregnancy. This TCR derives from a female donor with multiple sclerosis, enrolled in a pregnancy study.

In DNA form, the CDR3 reads TGCGCCAGCAGCCAAGACGGGACAGACTACAATGAGCAGTTCTTC. It encodes CASSQDGTDYNEQFF. The genes are TRBV4-3 and TRBJ2-1; 7 positions agree with TRBD1. After removal of 0 bases from V and 3 bases from J, the junction contained 2 bases not matched to a gene. Germline CDR1 and CDR2: LGHNA and YSLEER. The CDR3 sequence is 15 residues long.